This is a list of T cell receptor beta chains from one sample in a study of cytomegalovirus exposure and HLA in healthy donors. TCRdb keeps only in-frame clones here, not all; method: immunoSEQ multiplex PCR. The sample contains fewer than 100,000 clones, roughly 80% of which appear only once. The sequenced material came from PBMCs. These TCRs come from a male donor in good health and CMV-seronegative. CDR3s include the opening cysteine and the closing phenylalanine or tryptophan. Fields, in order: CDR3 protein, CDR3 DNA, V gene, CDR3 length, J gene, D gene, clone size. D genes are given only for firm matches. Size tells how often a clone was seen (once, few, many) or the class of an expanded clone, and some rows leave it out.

CDR3: CASSRGRIYEQYF
DNA: TGTGCCAGCAGTAGGGGGAGAATCTACGAGCAGTACTTC
V: TRBV5-4
length: 13
J: TRBJ2-7
D: .
size: .

CDR3: CASSQDLGEASEQYF
DNA: TGTGCCAGCAGCCAAGATCTGGGGGAGGCGAGCGAGCAGTACTTC
V: TRBV4-2
length: 15
J: TRBJ2-7
D: .
size: few

CDR3: CATSPFLGADTEAFF
DNA: TGTGCCACCAGCCCTTTTTTGGGGGCGGACACTGAAGCTTTCTTT
V: TRBV28
length: 15
J: TRBJ1-1
D: .
size: .

CDR3: CASSYSSGVSEKLFF
DNA: TGTGCCAGCAGTTACTCGTCGGGTGTAAGTGAAAAACTGTTTTTT
V: TRBV6-5
length: 15
J: TRBJ1-4
D: .
size: .

CDR3: CASSRQSFEGYTF
DNA: TGTGCCAGCAGCCGACAGAGTTTCGAAGGCTACACCTTC
V: TRBV6-5
length: 13
J: TRBJ1-2
D: .
size: .

CDR3: CSVASGTGAYTEAFF
DNA: TGCAGCGTTGCCTCGGGGACAGGGGCCTACACTGAAGCTTTCTTT
V: TRBV29-1
length: 15
J: TRBJ1-1
D: TRBD1
size: .

CDR3: CASSYDWEDEQFF
DNA: TGTGCCAGCAGTTATGACTGGGAGGATGAGCAGTTCTTC
V: TRBV6-5
length: 13
J: TRBJ2-1
D: .
size: .

CDR3: CASSLRGSVSYEQYF
DNA: TGTGCCAGCAGCCTCAGGGGAAGCGTATCCTACGAGCAGTACTTC
V: TRBV4-2
length: 15
J: TRBJ2-7
D: .
size: .

CDR3: CASSSGLARNEQFF
DNA: TGTGCCAGCAGCTCCGGACTAGCGCGAAATGAGCAGTTCTTC
V: TRBV7-2
length: 14
J: TRBJ2-1
D: TRBD2
size: .

CDR3: CASSFNNYGYTF
DNA: TGCGCCAGCAGCTTCAATAACTATGGCTACACCTTC
V: TRBV5-1
length: 12
J: TRBJ1-2
D: .
size: .

CDR3: CASSLRGLGEKLFF
DNA: TGTGCCAGCAGCTTGAGGGGGCTGGGAGAAAAACTGTTTTTT
V: TRBV5-6
length: 14
J: TRBJ1-4
D: TRBD1
size: .

CDR3: CASSQDRGLAGLTDTQYF
DNA: TGTGCCAGCAGCCAAGATCGCGGACTAGCGGGACTAACAGATACGCAGTATTTT
V: TRBV4-2
length: 18
J: TRBJ2-3
D: TRBD2
size: .

CDR3: CASSLGGTSGTDTQYF
DNA: TGTGCCAGCAGCTTGGGGGGGACTAGCGGCACAGATACGCAGTATTTT
V: TRBV5-8
length: 16
J: TRBJ2-3
D: TRBD2
size: .

CDR3: CATSRGASGNTIYF
DNA: TGTGCCACCAGCAGGGGGGCTTCTGGAAACACCATATATTTT
V: TRBV15
length: 14
J: TRBJ1-3
D: .
size: once

CDR3: CASSSGTGVDTQYF
DNA: TGTGCCAGCAGCTCCGGGACAGGGGTTGATACGCAGTATTTT
V: TRBV7-6
length: 14
J: TRBJ2-3
D: TRBD1
size: .

CDR3: CASSPGQTNTGELFF
DNA: TGTGCCAGCAGCCCGGGACAGACGAACACCGGGGAGCTGTTTTTT
V: TRBV7-9
length: 15
J: TRBJ2-2
D: TRBD1
size: .

CDR3: CASSLAGTGSNQPQHF
DNA: TGTGCCAGCAGCTTGGCCGGGACAGGGTCCAATCAGCCCCAGCATTTT
V: TRBV5-6
length: 16
J: TRBJ1-5
D: TRBD1
size: .

CDR3: CASSLMEKTEAFF
DNA: TGTGCCAGCAGCTTAATGGAGAAAACTGAAGCTTTCTTT
V: TRBV7-2
length: 13
J: TRBJ1-1
D: .
size: few

CDR3: CASRPGLFLGELFF
DNA: TGTGCCAGCAGACCGGGACTTTTTCTCGGGGAGCTGTTTTTT
V: TRBV28
length: 14
J: TRBJ2-2
D: .
size: once

CDR3: CASSPVMDRGTDTQYF
DNA: TGTGCCAGCAGCCCCGTTATGGACAGGGGCACAGATACGCAGTATTTT
V: TRBV7-6
length: 16
J: TRBJ2-3
D: TRBD1
size: .

CDR3: CARSAGTGADEQYF
DNA: TGTGCCAGAAGCGCCGGGACAGGGGCAGACGAGCAGTACTTC
V: TRBV5-3
length: 14
J: TRBJ2-7
D: TRBD1
size: few

CDR3: CASSPAVGNYGYPF
DNA: TGTGCCAGCAGCCCCGCTGTTGGTAACTATGGCTACCCCTTC
V: TRBV6-5
length: 14
J: TRBJ1-2
D: .
size: .

CDR3: CAWSVGAGGPLQQFF
DNA: TGTGCCTGGAGTGTAGGAGCGGGGGGGCCTCTTCAGCAGTTCTTC
V: TRBV30
length: 15
J: TRBJ2-1
D: TRBD2
size: .

CDR3: CASSSPRRQYF
DNA: TGTGCCAGCAGTTCCCCCAGGCGGCAGTACTTC
V: TRBV6-6
length: 11
J: TRBJ2-7
D: .
size: .

CDR3: CAIRGTGVETQYF
DNA: TGTGCCATCAGGGGGACAGGGGTCGAGACCCAGTACTTC
V: TRBV10-3
length: 13
J: TRBJ2-5
D: TRBD1
size: .

CDR3: CASSYSDSDTEAFF
DNA: TGTGCCAGCAGTTACTCTGACTCAGACACTGAAGCTTTCTTT
V: TRBV6-5
length: 14
J: TRBJ1-1
D: .
size: .

CDR3: CASSDVPSKAFF
DNA: TGTGCCAGCAGTGACGTGCCAAGCAAAGCTTTCTTT
V: TRBV6-1
length: 12
J: TRBJ1-1
D: .
size: .

CDR3: CASSDGTGAYEQYF
DNA: TGTGCCAGCAGTGATGGGACAGGGGCGTACGAGCAGTACTTC
V: TRBV6-1
length: 14
J: TRBJ2-7
D: TRBD1
size: .

CDR3: CASSPARGGFSDGYTF
DNA: TGTGCCAGTAGTCCTGCCCGGGGGGGGTTTTCGGATGGCTACACCTTC
V: TRBV19
length: 16
J: TRBJ1-2
D: .
size: .

CDR3: CASSLIGGDSQPQHF
DNA: TGTGCCAGCAGTTTAATAGGGGGTGATTCCCAGCCCCAGCATTTT
V: TRBV28
length: 15
J: TRBJ1-5
D: .
size: .

CDR3: CASSSRGYNSPLNF
DNA: TGTGCCAGCAGTTCCAGGGGGTATAATTCACCCCTCAACTTT
V: TRBV28
length: 14
J: TRBJ1-6
D: TRBD1
size: .

CDR3: CAWSVSLAGSTDTQYF
DNA: TGTGCCTGGAGTGTCTCCCTAGCGGGGAGCACAGATACGCAGTATTTT
V: TRBV30
length: 16
J: TRBJ2-3
D: TRBD2
size: .

CDR3: CASSSDWPTSGTIRNEQFF
DNA: TGTGCCAGCAGCTCCGACTGGCCGACTAGCGGTACCATTAGGAATGAGCAGTTCTTC
V: TRBV5-4
length: 19
J: TRBJ2-1
D: TRBD2
size: .

CDR3: CASSRYTGDTQYF
DNA: TGCGCCAGCAGCCGTTACACGGGGGATACGCAGTATTTT
V: TRBV4-3
length: 13
J: TRBJ2-3
D: .
size: .

CDR3: CASSLSTGPEKLFF
DNA: TGTGCCAGCAGCTTAAGTACAGGGCCTGAAAAACTGTTTTTT
V: TRBV11-2
length: 14
J: TRBJ1-4
D: .
size: .

CDR3: CASSVIPGYQETQYF
DNA: TGTGCCAGCAGCGTAATCCCAGGATACCAAGAGACCCAGTACTTC
V: TRBV9
length: 15
J: TRBJ2-5
D: .
size: once

CDR3: CASFGRGNEQFF
DNA: TGTGCCAGCTTTGGGCGGGGCAATGAGCAGTTCTTC
V: TRBV28
length: 12
J: TRBJ2-1
D: .
size: .

CDR3: CASSLFLAGVYEQYF
DNA: TGTGCCAGCAGTTTATTTCTGGCGGGAGTCTACGAGCAGTACTTC
V: TRBV28
length: 15
J: TRBJ2-7
D: TRBD2
size: .

CDR3: CASSLDQRGVYGYTF
DNA: TGCGCCAGCAGCTTGGACCAGCGGGGGGTTTATGGCTACACCTTC
V: TRBV5-1
length: 15
J: TRBJ1-2
D: .
size: .

CDR3: CASRTGLAKDTQYF
DNA: TGTGCCAGCAGGACGGGACTAGCGAAAGATACGCAGTATTTT
V: TRBV6-5
length: 14
J: TRBJ2-3
D: TRBD2
size: .

CDR3: CASSLLGRVFTEAFF
DNA: TGTGCCAGCAGTTTATTGGGCAGGGTTTTCACTGAAGCTTTCTTT
V: TRBV27
length: 15
J: TRBJ1-1
D: .
size: .

CDR3: CASSLAGGQGLTDTQYF
DNA: TGTGCCAGCAGCTTAGCCGGGGGACAGGGTCTCACAGATACGCAGTATTTT
V: TRBV7-6
length: 17
J: TRBJ2-3
D: TRBD1
size: .

CDR3: CASSKLDKSIREQFF
DNA: TGTGCCAGCAGCAAACTAGACAAGTCTATTCGTGAGCAGTTCTTC
V: TRBV2
length: 15
J: TRBJ2-1
D: .
size: .

CDR3: CASSDRAYADTQYF
DNA: TGTGCCAGCAGTGACAGGGCATACGCAGATACGCAGTATTTT
V: TRBV25-1
length: 14
J: TRBJ2-3
D: .
size: .

CDR3: CASSQDKAGIYGYTF
DNA: TGTGCCAGCAGCCAAGATAAGGCCGGGATCTATGGCTACACCTTC
V: TRBV4-2
length: 15
J: TRBJ1-2
D: .
size: .

CDR3: CSVVVGQGSYEQYF
DNA: TGCAGCGTGGTTGTGGGACAGGGATCCTACGAGCAGTACTTC
V: TRBV29-1
length: 14
J: TRBJ2-7
D: TRBD1
size: .

CDR3: CSVEEDGGNTIYF
DNA: TGCAGCGTTGAAGAAGATGGCGGAAACACCATATATTTT
V: TRBV29-1
length: 13
J: TRBJ1-3
D: .
size: .

CDR3: CASSGLGLAGYYEQFF
DNA: TGTGCCAGTAGCGGGTTGGGACTAGCGGGGTACTACGAGCAGTTCTTC
V: TRBV19
length: 16
J: TRBJ2-1
D: TRBD2
size: .

CDR3: CASSSLAGNYEQYF
DNA: TGTGCCAGCAGTTCTTTAGCGGGAAACTACGAGCAGTACTTC
V: TRBV27
length: 14
J: TRBJ2-7
D: TRBD2
size: once

CDR3: CASSLAPGQGAYEQYF
DNA: TGTGCCAGCAGCTTAGCGCCGGGACAGGGGGCTTACGAGCAGTACTTC
V: TRBV7-6
length: 16
J: TRBJ2-7
D: TRBD1
size: .